This passage covers 18 T cell receptor beta chains from one sample sequenced in a study of blood T cell repertoires in COVID-19. Data came from immunoSEQ multiplex PCR; TCRdb stores just in-frame clones and leaves some out. The profile covers around 180,000 clones, with 88% appearing a single time and about 4.5% taken by the ten largest. Material for sequencing was peripheral blood. These TCRs come from a human donor in a cohort sampled during active COVID-19.

The rearrangement uses TRBV5-6 and TRBJ2-7; 9 bases align to TRBD1. The CDR3 has 15 amino acids. CDR1 is SGHDT and CDR2 is YYEEEE in the germline V gene. The trim removed 4 bases at V and 6 bases at J, leaving 11 bases unmatched. The CDR3 nucleotides are TGTGCCAGCAGCCGGGACAGGGCCCTGGCGGTCGAGCAGTACTTC. It encodes CASSRDRALAVEQYF.

The rearrangement links TRBV29-1 to TRBJ2-7; TRBD2 matches 8 bases. With V trimmed by 6 bases and J by 5 bases, 12 bases remained unmatched. The CDR3 has 14 residues. Germline lookup yields CDR1 SQVTM and CDR2 ANQGSEA. The CDR3 DNA is TGCAGCGTGACAAGGAGCGGGAGCTTCCACGAGCAGTACTTC. Protein sequence: CSVTRSGSFHEQYF.

The chain uses TRBV5-1 and TRBJ1-3; unclear D gene. Germline-derived CDR1 and CDR2 are SGHRS and YFSETQ. The CDR3 is 16 residues long. V was cut by 3 bases and J by 5 bases, with 18 bases left in between. CDR3 region: CASSWGGSGDRNTIYF. In DNA, the CDR3 is TGCGCCAGCAGCTGGGGAGGTTCCGGAGATAGAAACACCATATATTTT.

This chain uses TRBV24-1 with TRBJ2-3, with D possibly TRBD2 on 6 matching bases. Trimming took 2 bases from V and 2 from J, leaving 10 bases between them. Germline lookup yields CDR1 KGHDR and CDR2 SFDVKD. The CDR3 sequence is 15 residues long. As DNA, the CDR3 is TGTGCCACCAGTGATTCCACTAGCCCCACAGATACGCAGTATTTT. Its protein is CATSDSTSPTDTQYF.

The chain is built from TRBV5-1 and TRBJ2-3, with 9 bases matching TRBD1. The ends lost 0 bases at V and 3 bases at J; junction bases unmatched: 5. Germline CDR1 is SGHRS and CDR2 is YFSETQ. CDR3 length: 16 residues. The CDR3 region is CASSLGTGAWTDTQYF. CDR3 coding DNA: TGCGCCAGCAGCTTGGGGACAGGGGCGTGGACAGATACGCAGTATTTT.

The chain joins TRBV27 to TRBJ2-7; D ambiguous. Per germline, CDR1 MNHEY and CDR2 SMNVEV (reference sequence). Trimming took off 3 bases at V and 2 bases at J, with 8 bases between the two ends. The CDR3 consists of 13 residues. CDR3 residues: CASSFGAPYEQYF. The DNA of the CDR3 is TGTGCCAGCAGTTTTGGAGCTCCCTACGAGCAGTACTTC.

CDR3 sequence: CATRGEGRQADTQYF. The CDR3 DNA sequence: TGTGCCACCAGGGGGGAGGGGAGACAGGCAGATACGCAGTATTTT. This chain joins TRBV24-1 and TRBJ2-3; TRBD2 might be the D (7 bases). Trimming cost V 7 bases and J 4 bases, with 17 bases left between them. The CDR3 totals 15 residues. From germline, CDR1 is KGHDR and CDR2 SFDVKD.

The chain links TRBV11-2 to TRBJ2-2; 9 nucleotides match TRBD2. Trimming at V came to 5 bases and at J to 3 bases, leaving 10 bases not matched to a gene. Germline V CDR1 and CDR2: SGHAT, FQNNGV. This CDR3 has 17 amino acids. CDR3 nucleotide sequence: TGTGCCAGCAGCCACGGGGCGGGAGGGCCCTACACCGGGGAGCTGTTTTTT. Protein: CASSHGAGGPYTGELFF.

The gene calls are TRBV24-1 and TRBJ2-1; 13 nucleotides agree with TRBD2. The trim removed 7 bases at V and 6 bases at J, leaving 8 bases unmatched. CDR3 length: 16 amino acids. Germline lookup yields CDR1 KGHDR and CDR2 SFDVKD. Here the CDR3 reads CATSQLAGGVGNEQFF. CDR3 DNA: TGTGCCACCAGCCAACTAGCGGGAGGGGTTGGCAATGAGCAGTTCTTC.

The V gene is TRBV10-3, the J gene TRBJ2-7; the match to TRBD1 covers 9 bases. Germline-derived CDR1 and CDR2 are ENHRY and SYGVKD. This CDR3 has 15 amino acids. V was pared by 5 bases and J by 7 bases, with 12 bases of the junction left unmatched. The chain's CDR3 is CAISSGQGPPSEQYF. As DNA, the CDR3 is TGTGCCATCAGTTCCGGACAGGGGCCCCCTTCTGAGCAGTACTTC.

The table lists this clone with a count of one. The gene calls are TRBV15 and TRBJ1-1; 8 positions match TRBD1. V lost 0 bases to trimming and J lost 0 bases; unmatched junction nucleotides: 6. Germline loops: CDR1 LNHNV, CDR2 YYDKDF (reference sequence). CDR3 length: 17 residues. CDR3 sequence: CATSRDLTGGLNTEAFF. The CDR3 DNA follows: TGTGCCACCAGCAGAGATTTAACAGGGGGACTGAACACTGAAGCTTTCTTT.

V usage is TRBV10-3 and J usage is TRBJ1-1; 10 bases agree with TRBD1. The J segment lost 0 bases and the V segment lost 2 bases, leaving 3 bases of the junction unmatched. Germline-derived CDR1 and CDR2 are ENHRY and SYGVKD. CDR3 length: 16 amino acids. The chain's CDR3 is CAISEGGQGMNTEAFF. The CDR3 nucleotides read TGTGCCATCAGTGAGGGGGGACAGGGGATGAACACTGAAGCTTTCTTT.

J is TRBJ1-3 and V is TRBV7-2; no clear D gene. V was shortened by 4 bases and J by 7 bases, with 14 bases between the two germline ends. The CDR3 length is 14 residues. The germline V gene has CDR1 SGHTA and CDR2 FQGNSA. The CDR3 reads CASSSMSSANTIYF. CDR3 DNA sequence: TGTGCCAGCAGCTCGATGTCTAGCGCTAACACCATATATTTT.

This chain connects TRBV3-1 (or the pseudogene TRBV3-2) to TRBJ1-2; 9 bases line up with TRBD1. From germline, CDR1 is LGHDT and CDR2 YNNKEL (reference sequence). The V segment lost 3 bases and the J segment 5 bases; nucleotides outside the gene matches: 1. The CDR3 sequence is 13 residues long. The CDR3 sequence is CASSQGQGYGYTF. CDR3 sequence (DNA): TGTGCCAGCAGCCAGGGACAGGGATATGGCTACACCTTC.

The V gene is TRBV2, the J gene TRBJ1-2, with D possibly being TRBD1 (5 bases). Trimming removed 0 bases from V and 3 bases from J, with 8 bases in between. Germline V gene lookup returns CDR1 SNHLY and CDR2 FYNNEI. The CDR3 totals 14 residues. DNA of the CDR3: TGTGCCAGCAGTGAAGCGGCGACAGACTATGGCTACACCTTC. This codes for CASSEAATDYGYTF.

The rearrangement links TRBV5-1 to TRBJ2-5, with D possibly matching TRBD2 (8 bases). The CDR3 runs 14 residues. Germline V gene sequence: CDR1 SGHRS, CDR2 YFSETQ. Trimming cost V 4 bases and J 7 bases, with 17 bases left between them. CDR3 in amino acids: CASSPGGGGGTQYF. The CDR3 DNA reads as TGCGCCAGCAGCCCGGGAGGGGGCGGTGGGACCCAGTACTTC.

The chain combines TRBV28 with TRBJ1-5; TRBD1 matches 11 bases. Losses at the gene ends were 3 bases for V and 7 bases for J; bases not matched to a gene: 5. This CDR3 contains 15 residues. Germline V gene lookup returns CDR1 MDHEN and CDR2 SYDVKM. CDR3 DNA sequence: TGTGCCAGCAGTTTCATCGGGACAGGGGGACAGCCCCAGCATTTT. Protein sequence: CASSFIGTGGQPQHF.

The chain links TRBV28 to TRBJ1-6; 10 nucleotides agree with TRBD1. This CDR3 is 14 amino acids long. V lost 8 bases to trimming and J lost 7 bases; unmatched junction nucleotides: 5. Germline CDR1 reads MDHEN; CDR2 reads SYDVKM. CDR3: CASGMTGGNSPLHF. The CDR3 DNA reads TGTGCCAGCGGAATGACAGGGGGCAATTCACCCCTCCACTTT.